The 19 T cell receptor beta chains in this list originate from one sample, sequenced in a study of blood T cell repertoires in COVID-19. Here immunoSEQ multiplex PCR was the method, and the copy in TCRdb shows in-frame clones only, minus some. The table lists around 230,000 clones, 70% to 90% of them singletons. Specimen: peripheral blood. These receptors came from a man younger than 45 who had recovered from COVID-19.

The chain couples TRBV19 to TRBJ2-1; 7 bases line up with TRBD1. The CDR3 totals 15 residues. The V and J ends lost 9 bases and 5 bases, in that order; junction bases with no gene match: 13. The germline CDR1 and CDR2 sequences are LNHDA and SQIVND (reference sequence). The CDR3 is CARGTDRLRDNEQFF. CDR3 DNA: TGTGCCAGGGGGACAGACCGCCTGAGGGACAATGAGCAGTTCTTC.

This clone was found once. This chain connects TRBV2 to TRBJ1-1; no definite D call. Deletions cut 4 bases from V and 3 bases from J, with 6 bases between. The CDR3 spans 12 residues. Germline assignment: CDR1 SNHLY and CDR2 FYNNEI. CDR3 amino acids: CASSVRDTEAFF. Here the CDR3 DNA reads TGTGCCAGCAGTGTTCGGGACACTGAAGCTTTCTTT.

This clone was counted a single time. The chain recombines TRBV9 with TRBJ1-3; D unresolved. This CDR3 region has 14 residues. With 4 bases removed from V and 2 bases from J, the gap between germline ends came to 10 bases. The germline CDR1 and CDR2 sequences are SGDLS and YYNGEE. The CDR3 sequence is CASSPHGTGNTIYF. CDR3 coding DNA: TGTGCCAGCAGCCCCCACGGGACTGGAAACACCATATATTTT.

The V and J genes are TRBV6-6 and TRBJ1-1; TRBD1 matches at 8 bases. Germline V gene sequence: CDR1 MNHNY, CDR2 SVGAGI (reference sequence). The V segment lost 3 bases and the J segment 4 bases; nucleotides outside the gene matches: 4. This CDR3 is 14 amino acids long. CDR3 protein: CASSYQTGGTEAFF. DNA of the CDR3: TGTGCCAGCAGTTATCAAACAGGGGGCACTGAAGCTTTCTTT.

This clone was counted a few times. This rearrangement joins TRBV5-4 to TRBJ1-1; D ambiguous. Germline V gene data show CDR1 as SGHNT and CDR2 as YYREEE (reference sequence). The CDR3 length is 14 residues. V was clipped by 1 base and J by 3 bases, with 10 bases between them. CDR3 in DNA: TGTGCCAGCAGCTTGTACGCAGTTCACACTGAAGCTTTCTTT. This codes for CASSLYAVHTEAFF. Full variable domain (remainder filled in from reference TRBV5-4 and TRBJ1-1): ETGVTQSPTHLIKTRGQQVTLRCSSQSGHNTVSWYQQALGQGPQFIFQYYREEENGRGNFPPRFSGLQFPNYSSELNVNALELDDSALYLCASSLYAVHTEAFFGQGTRLTVV.

CDR3 nucleotide sequence: TGCGCCAGCAGCTTGGATGGCAGCTATGGCTACACCTTC. Amino acid sequence: CASSLDGSYGYTF. The chain couples TRBV5-1 to TRBJ1-2; D call uncertain. This CDR3 region has 13 residues. CDR1 is SGHRS, CDR2 YFSETQ, per germline. V was trimmed by 0 bases and J by 4 bases, leaving 7 bases between them.

Note on this clone: One junction end disagrees with the germline gene, perhaps due to a read error. The rearrangement links TRBV2 to TRBJ1-5, with D perhaps TRBD1 (6 bases). The germline gives CDR1 SNHLY, CDR2 FYNNEI. The CDR3 is 13 amino acids. Here the CDR3 reads CAADDRSTQPQHF. In DNA form, the CDR3 reads TGTGCAGCCGACGACAGGAGCACTCAGCCCCAGCATTTT.

The chain has TRBV7-2 and TRBJ1-1; no reliable D call. Trimming took off 7 bases at V and 1 base at J, with 10 bases between the two ends. The CDR3 spans 13 residues. The V gene's germline CDR1 is SGHTA and CDR2 FQGNSA. CDR3 amino acids: CASTRPRNTEAFF. The CDR3 DNA is TGTGCCAGCACTAGACCGAGGAACACTGAAGCTTTCTTT.

The J gene is TRBJ2-7, the V gene TRBV5-1, with 10 positions matching TRBD2. Germline V CDR1 and CDR2: SGHRS, YFSETQ. This CDR3 region has 14 residues. J lost 5 bases, V lost 7 bases, and 9 bases had no gene match. CDR3 residues: CASRLSGGDNEQYF. CDR3 DNA: TGCGCCAGCCGACTCAGCGGGGGGGACAACGAGCAGTACTTC.

This sequence joins TRBV7-9 and TRBJ2-1; 11 positions agree with TRBD1. This CDR3 comprises 15 residues. The V gene's germline CDR1 is SEHNR and CDR2 FQNEAQ (reference sequence). The ends lost 5 bases at V and 8 bases at J; junction bases unmatched: 8. The CDR3 coding sequence is TGTGCCAGCAGCATCCGGGACAGGGGGGTCGATGAGCAGTTCTTC. It yields the protein CASSIRDRGVDEQFF. The variable domain in full, with the rest retrieved from reference TRBV7-9 and TRBJ2-1, is DTGVSQNPRHKITKRGQNVTFRCDPISEHNRLYWYRQTLGQGPEFLTYFQNEAQLEKSRLLSDRFSAERPKGSFSTLEIQRTEQGDSAMYLCASSIRDRGVDEQFFGPGTRLTVL.

The V gene is TRBV14, the J gene TRBJ1-2, with D perhaps matching TRBD1 (5 bases). V was cut by 0 bases and J by 6 bases, with 14 bases left in between. The CDR3 runs 15 residues. Germline V gives CDR1 SGHDN, CDR2 FVKESK. This CDR3 is CASSQEIGRAHGYTF. The CDR3 coding sequence is TGTGCCAGCAGCCAAGAAATCGGCAGGGCACATGGCTACACCTTC.

V gene TRBV4-3 combines with J gene TRBJ2-2; 7 bases are a match to TRBD2. V shed 0 bases, J shed 5 bases, and the junction held 3 bases outside the gene matches. Germline assignment: CDR1 LGHNA and CDR2 YSLEER. This CDR3 comprises 15 residues. DNA for the CDR3: TGCGCCAGCAGCCAAGATGGGGGGGGTACCGGGGAGCTGTTTTTT. This codes for CASSQDGGGTGELFF.

The gene calls are TRBV5-4 and TRBJ1-4, with a tentative D call TRBD1 (5 bases). V shed 0 bases and J shed 2 bases, with 11 bases lying between them. This CDR3 comprises 16 residues. The germline V gene has CDR1 SGHNT and CDR2 YYREEE (reference sequence). DNA for the CDR3: TGTGCCAGCAGCTTGGGGACAATGGGCACTAATGAAAAACTGTTTTTT. This translates into CASSLGTMGTNEKLFF.

The chain recombines TRBV7-2 with TRBJ1-3; D might be TRBD1 (6 bases). V was pared by 4 bases and J by 0 bases, with 13 bases between. CDR1 is SGHTA, CDR2 FQGNSA, per germline. The CDR3 length is 16 residues. CDR3 in amino acids: CASSSTGNPSGNTIYF. The CDR3 DNA sequence: TGTGCCAGCAGCTCCACAGGGAACCCCTCTGGAAACACCATATATTTT.

The chain carries TRBV10-3 and TRBJ2-6, with TRBD1 matching 9 bases. With V trimmed by 4 bases and J by 2 bases, 12 bases remained unmatched. CDR3 length: 19 amino acids. Germline loops: CDR1 ENHRY, CDR2 SYGVKD. In nucleotides, the CDR3 is TGTGCCATCAGTGGCTGGACAGGGGAAACGGTAACTGGGGCCAACGTCCTGACTTTC. Translating gives CAISGWTGETVTGANVLTF.

The chain combines TRBV10-2 with TRBJ1-1, with TRBD1 matching over 10 bases. This CDR3 is 15 amino acids long. Germline CDR1 reads WSHSY; CDR2 reads SAAADI. V was clipped by 7 bases and J by 5 bases; unmatched bases: 10. The CDR3 bases are TGCGCCAGCACCCAACAGACAGGGGGCAGGACTGAAGCTTTCTTT. Encoded protein: CASTQQTGGRTEAFF.

The chain carries TRBV6-6 and TRBJ2-7; TRBD2 matches at 9 bases. After removal of 5 bases from V and 3 bases from J, the junction contained 23 bases not matched to a gene. CDR1 and CDR2 from the germline V gene are MNHNY and SVGAGI (reference sequence). This CDR3 has 20 residues. CDR3: CASSRPFVASGGPEFYEQYF. The CDR3 DNA sequence: TGTGCCAGCAGTCGTCCTTTCGTAGCGAGCGGGGGGCCAGAATTCTACGAGCAGTACTTC.

This clone was observed a handful of times. The chain carries TRBV29-1 and TRBJ1-5, with D uncertain. The germline V gene encodes CDR1 SQVTM and CDR2 ANQGSEA. The CDR3 has 12 residues. CDR3 amino acids: CSNHYSNQPQHF. CDR3 DNA sequence: TGCAGTAATCACTATAGCAATCAGCCCCAGCATTTT.

This clone was found once. V usage is TRBV2 and J usage is TRBJ1-3; D is unresolved. The CDR3 loop spans 16 amino acids. The V gene's germline CDR1 is SNHLY and CDR2 FYNNEI. Deletions cut 2 bases from V and 1 base from J, with 12 bases between. The CDR3 region has the DNA TGTGCCAGCAGTGAATGGGTATCGCGGTCTGGAAACACCATATATTTT. Its translation: CASSEWVSRSGNTIYF.